This T cell receptor beta chain was documented in a study of blood T cell repertoires in COVID-19. Study context: COVID-19 samples, acute and convalescent, were from the United States, Italy and Spain. The analysed material was cDNA or gDNA that came from T cells, B-cell-depleted T cells, or PBMCs.

TCRdb's table, derived via immunoSEQ multiplex PCR, lists solely in-frame clones and lacks some. Counted here are hundreds of thousands of clones, 75% to 85% occurring once; the ten biggest clones make up roughly 1.3%. After removal of 5 bases from V and 2 bases from J, the junction contained 1 base not matched to a gene. The CDR3 extends over 13 amino acids. Germline values: CDR1 GTSNPN, CDR2 SVGIG (reference sequence). This receptor was identified in a woman aged 25 to 39 with COVID-19, enrolled during active disease. The V call is TRBV30, the J call TRBJ1-1; 11 nucleotides align to TRBD1. Specimen: peripheral blood. CDR3: CAWGTGGNTEAFF. CDR3 in DNA: TGTGCCTGGGGGACAGGGGGAAACACTGAAGCTTTCTTT.